Listed below are T cell receptor beta chains from one sample, sequenced in a study of shared clonotypes between healthy human individuals. Sequencing used immunoSEQ multiplex PCR; TCRdb keeps in-frame clones, though not all of them. The sample yields around 700,000 clones, 92% seen once. Sample: naive CD8+ T cells sorted from blood. The receptors were gathered from a man aged 25-45 years in good health. CDR3s include the opening cysteine and the closing phenylalanine or tryptophan. A D gene is named only where the DNA matches it firmly. Expanded clones are given a class, and other clones once, few, many or no size at all.

>NA|TRBJ2-7|TRBV7-9|NA
TGTGCCAGCAGTCCAGGCCTATCTCGGTACGAGCAGTACTTC
CASSPGLSRYEQYF
>NA|TRBJ2-7|TRBV5-1|NA
TGCGCCAGCAAGTTTCGGGACGAGCAGTACTTC
CASKFRDEQYF
>NA|TRBJ2-2|TRBV6-5|NA
TGTGCCAGCAGTCCCTCACTGTACCCCGGGGAGCTGTTTTTT
CASSPSLYPGELFF
>NA|TRBJ2-7|TRBV27|TRBD1
TGTGCCAGCAGTGCCACAGGGGTCAAGCAGTACTTC
CASSATGVKQYF
>NA|TRBJ2-2|TRBV28|TRBD1
TGTGCCAGCACCGAAAGGACAGGGGGTAGAACCGGGGAGCTGTTTTTT
CASTERTGGRTGELFF
>NA|TRBJ2-2|TRBV6-5|NA
TGCGAGGGACGCCCACAAGATGAGTACACCGGGGAGCTGTTTTTT
CEGRPQDEYTGELFF
>NA|TRBJ1-4|TRBV2|TRBD1
TGTGCCAGTAAAACACCAGGACAGGGGAATGAAAAACTGTTTTTT
CASKTPGQGNEKLFF
>NA|TRBJ2-7|TRBV14|NA
TGTGCCAGCAGCAAAGGATGGGGCTACGAGCAGTACTTC
CASSKGWGYEQYF
>NA|TRBJ2-2|TRBV29-1|NA
TGCAGCGTTGAGGGGGCTGAGGACACCGGGGAGCTGTTTTTT
CSVEGAEDTGELFF
>NA|TRBJ2-7|TRBV11-1|TRBD2
TGTGCCAGCAGCTACTCGGGACTAGCGGGTTACTACGAGCAGTACTTC
CASSYSGLAGYYEQYF
>NA|TRBJ2-7|TRBV6-1|TRBD2
TGTGCCAGCAGTGAGATACAGGGACTAGCGGGAGTATCAAGGAACGAGCAGTACTTC
CASSEIQGLAGVSRNEQYF
>NA|TRBJ2-1|TRBV4-3|TRBD2
TGCGCCAGCAGCCAAGGGGCTAGCGGGTACAATGAGCAGTTCTTC
CASSQGASGYNEQFF
>once|TRBJ2-7|TRBV19|TRBD1
TGTGCCAGTAGCCTAGGACAGGGGGCGAGCTCCTACGAGCAGTACTTC
CASSLGQGASSYEQYF
>NA|TRBJ1-4|TRBV7-9|NA
TGTGCCAGCAGCTCCGGAGGAGTTGCAACTAATGAAAAACTGTTTTTT
CASSSGGVATNEKLFF
>NA|TRBJ1-2|TRBV28|NA
TGTGCCAGCAGTCCCAGCCTCGGTCGTGTAATCTTTGGCTACACCTTC
CASSPSLGRVIFGYTF